One T cell receptor beta chain is described in this entry. Antigen specificity is unknown. RNA transcripts provided the source from which TCR beta CDR3 regions were amplified. TCR CDR3 underwent first-round RT-PCR with the HTBI primer set. TCRdb re-derived calls from the multiplex PCR reads in MiXCR, one entry per CDR3 protein. The sample consists of roughly 720,000 distinct CDR3 sequences, roughly 17% of them appearing once. Absence of ophthalmopathy progression within 18 months defined stable Graves' hyperthyroidism. V shed 3 bases and J shed 0 bases, with 12 bases lying between them. The germline V gene has CDR1 MGHRA and CDR2 YSYEKL. The CDR3 totals 17 residues. This specimen comes from a study of T cells in Graves' hyperthyroidism and ophthalmopathy. Overall study results and limits: Ophthalmopathy was told apart from stable hyperthyroidism by a 13 V-J model.

The sequenced sample was blood. This chain links TRBV4-1 with TRBJ2-6; D not certain. This clonotype originated in a man aged 45 to 65 with Graves' hyperthyroidism. The CDR3 reads CASSQGNGRSGANVLTF. Written as DNA, the CDR3 is TGCGCCAGCAGCCAGGGAAATGGGCGCTCTGGGGCCAACGTCCTGACTTTC.